The following is a T cell receptor beta chain sequence with its context. The junction shows a germline mismatch at one end, possibly a read error. Repertoires were generated with immunoSEQ multiplex PCR, while TCRdb's copy carries only in-frame clones and drops some. The repertoire includes about 79,000 clones, roughly 80% of them detected once, and 5% to 6.5% sits in the top ten. This sample stems from a study of PD-1 blockade in mismatch repair-deficient tumors. CDR1 is SSHAT, CDR2 FNYEAQ, per germline (reference sequence). There are 13 residues in the CDR3. The rearrangement links TRBV7-7 to TRBJ2-1; weak D call: TRBD1 (6 bases). The sequencing used peripheral blood, collected 44 weeks after starting pembrolizumab. The sequence derives from an adult with mismatch repair-deficient cancer. DNA for the CDR3: TGTGCTAGCAGCTTAGGACAGTACAATGAGCAGTTCTTC. Amino acids: CASSLGQYNEQFF.